This T cell receptor (beta chain) was identified in a study of shared clonotypes between healthy human individuals. As regards this clone: The same CDR3 also results from other DNA sequences found in this sample.

CDR1 and CDR2 from the germline V gene are MNHEY and SMNVEV (reference sequence). The CDR3 has 12 amino acids. Trimming cost V 3 bases and J 5 bases, with 6 bases left between them. Measured with immunoSEQ multiplex PCR; TCRdb has only the in-frame clones, and not every one. The table has approximately 1.9 million clones, 85% to 95% seen once. Naive CD8 cells comprised CD45RO-negative, CCR7-positively selected cells, excluding terminally differentiated effector memory CD45RA+ cells. This chain connects TRBV27 to TRBJ2-3, with D hard to call. The clonotype originates from a man aged 18 to 29 in good health. Some clones in this sample may be carry-over from other donors' samples. Sequences were obtained from naive CD8+ T cells from PBMCs. The CDR3 here is CASSLGLDTQYF. The CDR3 region has the DNA TGTGCCAGCAGTTTGGGGTTAGATACGCAGTATTTT.